One and the same sample provided the 21 T cell receptor beta chains below, sequenced in a study of T cell clones after liver transplantation. The assay was immunoSEQ multiplex PCR, and TCRdb's table has in-frame clones only and misses some. This table has about 51,000 clones, roughly 90% appearing once. This specimen was CD8+ T cells from blood, taken 12 months after liver transplant. The receptors were sampled from a human patient who received a liver transplant. The graft donor may have contributed some T cells.

The chain uses TRBV4-3 and TRBJ2-7; D might be TRBD1 or TRBD2, each matching 6 bases. There are 16 residues in the CDR3. Trimming left V 0 bases short and J 7 bases short, with 19 bases between. Germline V gives CDR1 LGHNA, CDR2 YSLEER. CDR3 in DNA: TGCGCCAGCAGCCAAGATAGAATTGCAGGGGCGGGGGAGCAGTACTTC. It is translated as CASSQDRIAGAGEQYF.

This clone was observed many times. This rearrangement joins TRBV6-1 to TRBJ1-5, with a possible D match to TRBD1 (6 bases). Trimming took off 6 bases at V and 3 bases at J, with 12 bases between the two ends. The CDR3 spans 14 residues. Germline CDR1 MNHNS, CDR2 SASEGT. This CDR3 reads CASRTGQLNQPQHF. In nucleotides, the CDR3 is TGTGCCAGCAGAACGGGACAACTCAATCAGCCCCAGCATTTT.

CDR3 DNA sequence: TGTGCCAGCAGCCCGACAGGGCTGAACACTGAAGCTTTCTTT. Protein product: CASSPTGLNTEAFF. The rearrangement uses TRBV6-5 and TRBJ1-1, with 7 bases lining up with TRBD1. The CDR3 spans 14 residues. The germline gives CDR1 MNHEY, CDR2 SVGAGI. The V and J ends lost 6 bases and 0 bases, in that order; junction bases with no gene match: 4.

CDR3 in DNA: TGTGCCAGCAGCGGTCAGGGGCACGAGCAGTACTTC. This encodes CASSGQGHEQYF. This chain joins TRBV7-9 and TRBJ2-7; possible D gene TRBD1, 6 bases. V lost 5 bases, J lost 5 bases, and 10 bases lay in between. Per germline, CDR1 SEHNR and CDR2 FQNEAQ (reference sequence). The CDR3 covers 12 residues.

The chain has TRBV4-1 and TRBJ2-2, with D possibly matching TRBD2 (7 bases). Germline CDR1 is MGHRA and CDR2 is YSYEKL. This CDR3 is built from 17 residues. Trimming took off 3 bases at V and 2 bases at J, with 16 bases between the two ends. CDR3 loop: CASSHPLAGANTGELFF. CDR3 bases: TGCGCCAGCAGCCACCCCCTCGCGGGGGCTAACACCGGGGAGCTGTTTTTT.

This CDR3 reads CASSSLRLAGGPYYEQYF. The CDR3 DNA reads as TGTGCCAGCAGTTCCCTTAGACTAGCGGGAGGACCTTACTACGAGCAGTACTTC. The V and J genes are TRBV27 and TRBJ2-7, with 13 bases matching TRBD2. Germline-derived CDR1 and CDR2 are MNHEY and SMNVEV (reference sequence). The CDR3 extends over 18 amino acids. V shed 4 bases, J shed 3 bases, and the junction held 12 bases outside the gene matches.

The chain recombines TRBV6-5 with TRBJ2-1, with D possibly matching TRBD2 (5 bases). Germline loops: CDR1 MNHEY, CDR2 SVGAGI. The CDR3 totals 14 residues. V was shortened by 6 bases and J by 4 bases, with 13 bases between the two germline ends. In DNA, the CDR3 is TGTGCCAGCAGCCTTGGAGGCCCTTACAATGAGCAGTTCTTC. This codes for CASSLGGPYNEQFF.

The genes are TRBV4-2 and TRBJ2-2; a weak D match, TRBD1 (6 bases). This CDR3 contains 17 residues. Germline CDR1 is LGHNA and CDR2 is YNFKEQ. Trimming pared 0 bases from V and 3 bases from J, leaving 14 bases between. The CDR3: CASSQESQGIYTGELFF. The DNA of the CDR3 is TGTGCCAGCAGCCAAGAGAGTCAGGGGATATACACCGGGGAGCTGTTTTTT.

DNA of the CDR3: TGTGCCAGCAGTCCCCGACTAGCGGGAACTACAGATACGCAGTATTTT. This gives the protein CASSPRLAGTTDTQYF. V and J are TRBV28 and TRBJ2-3, with TRBD2 identical over 11 bases. CDR3 length equals 16 residues. V was clipped by 5 bases and J by 3 bases; unmatched bases: 7. Germline lookup yields CDR1 MDHEN and CDR2 SYDVKM.

This chain uses TRBV28 with TRBJ1-2; D unresolved. The V and J ends lost 3 bases and 6 bases respectively, with 14 bases between them. The CDR3 loop spans 14 amino acids. Germline CDR1 is MDHEN and CDR2 is SYDVKM. This CDR3 is CASSFRQGRNGYTF. The CDR3 nucleotides read TGTGCCAGCAGTTTCAGGCAAGGGAGGAATGGCTACACCTTC.

The chain carries TRBV5-1 and TRBJ1-4; D gene uncertain. Germline loops: CDR1 SGHRS, CDR2 YFSETQ. The CDR3 is 13 amino acids. With 0 bases removed from V and 6 bases from J, the gap between germline ends came to 6 bases. The CDR3 nucleotides read TGCGCCAGCAGCTTGGACGGGGATGAAAAACTGTTTTTT. Protein sequence: CASSLDGDEKLFF.

This chain connects TRBV2 to TRBJ2-1; TRBD2 is a possible D gene (6 bases). This CDR3 spans 14 amino acids. V was trimmed by 6 bases and J by 7 bases, leaving 16 bases between them. Germline CDR1 reads SNHLY; CDR2 reads FYNNEI. CDR3: CASRAGSVDNEQFF. In DNA, the CDR3 is TGTGCCAGCAGGGCGGGGTCTGTTGATAATGAGCAGTTCTTC.

J is TRBJ2-7 and V is TRBV10-3; 12 nucleotides match TRBD2. Germline values: CDR1 ENHRY, CDR2 SYGVKD. CDR3 length: 14 residues. With V trimmed by 11 bases and J by 5 bases, 10 bases remained unmatched. The CDR3 is CALRPTSGSDEQYF. DNA for the CDR3: TGTGCCCTTCGTCCGACTAGCGGGAGCGACGAGCAGTACTTC.

The J gene is TRBJ2-5, the V gene TRBV6-5; 7 bases fit TRBD2. J gave up 5 bases and V 5 bases, and 5 bases lay outside the gene matches. CDR3 size: 13 residues. The germline gives CDR1 MNHEY, CDR2 SVGAGI. The CDR3 DNA follows: TGTGCCAGCAGTCCACTAGCGACGGAGACCCAGTACTTC. Protein sequence: CASSPLATETQYF.

By share, this clone counts as medium-sized. V and J are TRBV29-1 and TRBJ2-7, with 10 bases aligning to TRBD1. The CDR3 covers 13 residues. The V and J ends lost 7 bases and 5 bases, in that order; junction bases with no gene match: 8. Germline V gene lookup returns CDR1 SQVTM and CDR2 ANQGSEA. CDR3 DNA sequence: TGCAGCGGTTGGACAGGGGGTTCCGACGAGCAGTACTTC. Its translation: CSGWTGGSDEQYF.

CDR3 amino acids: CASSFGGRYTEAFF. CDR3 in DNA: TGTGCCAGCAGTTTCGGGGGAAGGTACACTGAAGCTTTCTTT. The chain links TRBV27 to TRBJ1-1; D is perhaps TRBD1 (5 bases). CDR1 and CDR2 (germline): MNHEY, SMNVEV (reference sequence). The ends were cut back, 3 bases at V and 3 bases at J, with 11 bases in the middle. This CDR3 comprises 14 residues.

This chain joins TRBV28 and TRBJ2-7; weak D call: TRBD1 (6 bases). The CDR3 is 15 residues long. V was cut by 3 bases and J by 4 bases, with 16 bases left in between. The germline V gene has CDR1 MDHEN and CDR2 SYDVKM. CDR3 coding DNA: TGTGCCAGCAGTTTCACAGGGATATCTCCTTACGAGCAGTACTTC. Protein: CASSFTGISPYEQYF.

J is TRBJ2-2 and V is TRBV28; TRBD2 matches 8 bases. V shed 7 bases and J 2 bases; nucleotides not matched to a gene: 6. The CDR3 has 15 amino acids. Looked up from germline, CDR1 is MDHEN and CDR2 is SYDVKM. In DNA, the CDR3 is TGTGCCAGCACTCTCTTAGCGGGAAACACCGGGGAGCTGTTTTTT. This sequence encodes CASTLLAGNTGELFF. The complete variable domain, with remaining parts taken from reference TRBV28 and TRBJ2-2, reads DVKVTQSSRYLVKRTGEKVFLECVQDMDHENMFWYRQDPGLGLRLIYFSYDVKMKEKGDIPEGYSVSREKKERFSLILESASTNQTSMYLCASTLLAGNTGELFFGEGSRLTVL.

In its sample, this clone was seen many times. The V and J genes are TRBV11-2 and TRBJ2-7; 7 positions agree with TRBD1. This CDR3 has 15 residues. CDR1 SGHAT and CDR2 FQNNGV come from the germline V gene. Trimming at V came to 2 bases and at J to 1 base, leaving 5 bases not matched to a gene. Here the CDR3 DNA reads TGTGCCAGCAGCTTAAACCCGGGACAGTCCTACGAGCAGTACTTC. It encodes CASSLNPGQSYEQYF. Filled out from reference TRBV11-2 and TRBJ2-7, the complete variable domain reads EAGVAQSPRYKIIEKRQSVAFWCNPISGHATLYWYQQILGQGPKLLIQFQNNGVVDDSQLPKDRFSAERLKGVDSTLKIQPAKLEDSAVYLCASSLNPGQSYEQYFGPGTRLTVT.

The chain carries TRBV27 and TRBJ2-1; TRBD1 aligns across 9 bases. J gave up 6 bases and V 3 bases, and 6 bases lay outside the gene matches. This CDR3 is built from 15 residues. Germline V gene lookup returns CDR1 MNHEY and CDR2 SMNVEV (reference sequence). CDR3 nucleotides: TGTGCCAGCAGTTTGAGGGACAGGGCACCCAATGAGCAGTTCTTC. Translating gives CASSLRDRAPNEQFF.

Only a few counts were recorded for this clone. V gene TRBV5-6 combines with J gene TRBJ2-1, with D possibly being TRBD1 or TRBD2 (5 bases each). The CDR3 has 16 amino acids. The germline V gene encodes CDR1 SGHDT and CDR2 YYEEEE. V lost 6 bases, J lost 0 bases, and 16 bases lay in between. CDR3 loop: CASTPTGLSSYNEQFF. The CDR3 DNA is TGTGCCAGCACCCCGACGGGGCTCAGCTCCTACAATGAGCAGTTCTTC.